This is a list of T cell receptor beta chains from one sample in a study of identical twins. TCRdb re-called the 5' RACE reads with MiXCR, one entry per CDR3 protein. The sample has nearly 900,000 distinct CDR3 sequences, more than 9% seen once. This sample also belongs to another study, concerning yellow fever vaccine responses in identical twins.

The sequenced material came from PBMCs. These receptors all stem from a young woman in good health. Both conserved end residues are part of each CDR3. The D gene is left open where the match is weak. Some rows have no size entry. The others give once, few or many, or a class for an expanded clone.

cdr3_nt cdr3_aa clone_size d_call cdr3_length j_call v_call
TGTGCCAGCAGTGAATTGGCCCCCGTTGGTCGGTACGAGCAGTACTTC CASSELAPVGRYEQYF few NA 16 TRBJ2-7 TRBV6-1
TGTGCCAGCAGCCAAATGGGGCAGGGGCGTGAAAAACTGTTTTTT CASSQMGQGREKLFF few NA 15 TRBJ1-4 TRBV14
TGTGCCAGCAGCCCGAGGTCCGCCTACGAGCAGTACTTC CASSPRSAYEQYF NA NA 13 TRBJ2-7 TRBV6-6
TGTGCCAGCAGCGGACTAGATGACTACTCCTACGAGCAGTACTTC CASSGLDDYSYEQYF few TRBD2 15 TRBJ2-7 TRBV6-1
TGTGCCAGCAGTTACTCGAGTGTAGCGGGGGGTCAAGAGACCCAGTACTTC CASSYSSVAGGQETQYF few TRBD2 17 TRBJ2-5 TRBV6-5
TGTGCCAGCAGTTTGAGAGCGGGGGCGATAAACACCGGGGAGCTGTTTTTT CASSLRAGAINTGELFF few TRBD2 17 TRBJ2-2 TRBV6-5
TGTGCCAGCAGCTCAGGGACAGTTGAGCAGTTCTTC CASSSGTVEQFF few TRBD1 12 TRBJ2-1 TRBV7-2
TGTGCCAGCAGTTTTTTGGGACACCTCGTCGATGAGCAGTTCTTC CASSFLGHLVDEQFF few NA 15 TRBJ2-1 TRBV12-3/TRBV12-4
TGTGCCAGCACTCCGGGGGGCCAAGAGACCCAGTACTTC CASTPGGQETQYF many TRBD2 13 TRBJ2-5 TRBV25-1
TGTGCCACCAGTGAGTCGACAGGGCCGGGGCAGCCCCAGCATTTT CATSESTGPGQPQHF NA TRBD1 15 TRBJ1-5 TRBV24-1
TGTGCCAGTACTGTGACTAGCGGGTTTCAAGAGACCCAGTACTTC CASTVTSGFQETQYF few TRBD2 15 TRBJ2-5 TRBV19
TGCAGTGCTCCCGGGGGACAGGGGGCGTACGAGCAGTACTTC CSAPGGQGAYEQYF NA TRBD1 14 TRBJ2-7 TRBV20-1
TGTGCCAGCAGCCAACTTTACGGGGCCAGCGGTGCGTGCGAGCAGTACTTC CASSQLYGASGACEQYF few NA 17 TRBJ2-7 TRBV7-3
TGTGCCAGCAGTTTGCTAGCTCGGACCACCGGGGAGCTGTTTTTT CASSLLARTTGELFF few NA 15 TRBJ2-2 TRBV12-3/TRBV12-4
TGTGCCAGCAGCCGGCCAGCGGGAGTCCTTTCCTACGAGCAGTACTTC CASSRPAGVLSYEQYF NA TRBD2 16 TRBJ2-7 TRBV7-6
TGTGCCAGCAGTGGGGGGGAATCAGAGACCCAGTACTTC CASSGGESETQYF many NA 13 TRBJ2-5 TRBV25-1
TGTGCCAGCAGCATATTCTCGCCTATTAGCGGGGCCACAGATACGCAGTATTTT CASSIFSPISGATDTQYF few TRBD2 18 TRBJ2-3 TRBV13
TGTGCCAGCAGGGGGATTGAAGCTTTCTTT CASRGIEAFF NA NA 10 TRBJ1-1 TRBV2
TGTGCCAGCAGTCCTAGTAGCGGGGGTGATTACAATGAGCAGTTCTTC CASSPSSGGDYNEQFF few TRBD2 16 TRBJ2-1 TRBV28
TGCAGCGTTCCAGTGGGCCGGGTAGAGCTGAACACTGAAGCTTTCTTT CSVPVGRVELNTEAFF NA NA 16 TRBJ1-1 TRBV29-1
TGTGCCAGCAGGACGGGCAATCAGCCCCAGCATTTT CASRTGNQPQHF many NA 12 TRBJ1-5 TRBV12-3/TRBV12-4
TGTGCCATCAGTGAGTCCGGGGAAGGCAACAATGAGCAGTTCTTC CAISESGEGNNEQFF NA NA 15 TRBJ2-1 TRBV10-3